This T cell receptor beta chain was documented in a study of shared clonotypes between healthy human individuals. Study-wide points: It was the non-shared clonotypes that had lower generation probabilities than clonotypes shared by all four donors. The authors expected sequencing depth to affect clonotype sharing among donors. A limitation of the genetic and exposure-history diversity represented arose from few donors.

In replicate PCRs of sorted subsets, roughly 210 ng DNA, tens of thousands of T cell genomes, was used. TCRdb's table, derived via immunoSEQ multiplex PCR, lists solely in-frame clones and lacks some. The sample records over a million clones, roughly 74% being singletons. Note on this clone: Its antigen is as yet unknown.

Per germline, CDR1 SGHVS and CDR2 FQNEAQ. The ends were cut back, 2 bases at V and 0 bases at J, with 8 bases in the middle. There are 16 residues in the CDR3. The chain uses TRBV7-8 and TRBJ2-6; D gene uncertain. The TCR was taken from a man aged 18 to 30 in good health. Some clones in this sample may be carry-over from other donors' samples. The sequenced sample consisted of memory CD4+ T cells from PBMCs. Sample subset: CD45RA-negative fraction. The CDR3 coding sequence is TGTGCCAGCAGCTTACCTCGGGTCTCTGGGGCCAACGTCCTGACTTTC. Its protein is CASSLPRVSGANVLTF.